This TCR beta chain was found in a study of blood T cell repertoires in COVID-19. Original handling: It was from reference gene primer amplification that nucleated cell counts were estimated. TCRdb's copy holds only in-frame clones and misses some; the assay was immunoSEQ multiplex PCR. V, J and clone size reflect that table, while D and trimming were determined from the DNA. The sample includes about 370,000 clones, roughly nine tenths of them seen just once. This receptor was taken from a man between 18 and 29 years old who had recovered from COVID-19. The specimen was PBMCs or T cells enriched from blood (not recorded which).

The CDR3 region has the DNA TGTGCCAGTAGCCAAGGGGCGGGGGGCTACAATGAGCAGTTCTTC. Protein sequence: CASSQGAGGYNEQFF. The chain links TRBV19 to TRBJ2-1; 8 bases are shared with TRBD2. CDR1 and CDR2 from the germline V gene are LNHDA and SQIVND (reference sequence). The CDR3 loop spans 15 amino acids. J gave up 3 bases and V 6 bases, and 7 bases lay outside the gene matches.